Sequencing of this T cell receptor beta chain was carried out in a study of blood T cell repertoires in COVID-19. This clone showed up just once. The germline CDR1 and CDR2 sequences are LGHDT and YNNKEL (reference sequence). The CDR3 runs 14 residues. Trimming left V 1 base short and J 10 bases short, with 11 bases between. Data came from immunoSEQ multiplex PCR; TCRdb stores just in-frame clones and leaves some out. In the table there are roughly 250,000 clones, 84% of which are singletons. The chain employs TRBV3-1 (or the pseudogene TRBV3-2) and TRBJ1-6, with TRBD1 as a possible D gene (6 bases). The sample was peripheral blood. The TCR comes from a human donor in a cohort sampled during active COVID-19. CDR3 nucleotides: TGTGCCAGCAGCCAAGGAGGGGGGGGCTCACCCCTCCACTTT. It specifies CASSQGGGGSPLHF.